This TCR beta chain originates from a study of blood T cell repertoires in COVID-19. Source study methods: The assay estimated nucleated cells by amplifying reference gene primers. Produced via immunoSEQ multiplex PCR; TCRdb's table is partial and in-frame only. For V, J and clone size, that table is used; D and trimming come from the DNA. This sample has 200,000 to 300,000 clones, with approximately 85% found just once. V was cut by 9 bases and J by 5 bases, with 19 bases left in between. CDR3 length: 14 residues. The germline gives CDR1 SNHLY, CDR2 FYNNEI. Sample: peripheral blood. The chain carries TRBV2 and TRBJ2-5, with D maybe TRBD1 (5 bases). The receptor was isolated from a man aged 50-60 years with acute or convalescent COVID-19. In nucleotides, the CDR3 is TGTGCCAGTCATGGGCAGTATCCAGGGGAGACCCAGTACTTC. As protein: CASHGQYPGETQYF.